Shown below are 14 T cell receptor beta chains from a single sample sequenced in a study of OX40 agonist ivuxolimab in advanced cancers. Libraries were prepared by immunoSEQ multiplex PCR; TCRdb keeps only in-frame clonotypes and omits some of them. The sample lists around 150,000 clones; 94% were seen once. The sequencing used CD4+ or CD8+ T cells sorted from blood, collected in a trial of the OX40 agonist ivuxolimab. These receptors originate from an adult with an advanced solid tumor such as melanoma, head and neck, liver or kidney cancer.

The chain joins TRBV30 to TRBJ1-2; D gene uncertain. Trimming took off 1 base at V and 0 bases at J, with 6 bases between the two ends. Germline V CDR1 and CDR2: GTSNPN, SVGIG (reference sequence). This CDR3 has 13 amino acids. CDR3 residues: CAWSAPANYGYTF. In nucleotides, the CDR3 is TGTGCCTGGAGTGCGCCGGCTAACTATGGCTACACCTTC.

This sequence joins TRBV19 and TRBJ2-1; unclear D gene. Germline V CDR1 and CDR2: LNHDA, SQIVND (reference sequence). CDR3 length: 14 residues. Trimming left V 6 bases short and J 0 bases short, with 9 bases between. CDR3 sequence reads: CASRRASSYNEQFF. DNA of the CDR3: TGTGCCAGTAGAAGGGCGAGCTCCTACAATGAGCAGTTCTTC.

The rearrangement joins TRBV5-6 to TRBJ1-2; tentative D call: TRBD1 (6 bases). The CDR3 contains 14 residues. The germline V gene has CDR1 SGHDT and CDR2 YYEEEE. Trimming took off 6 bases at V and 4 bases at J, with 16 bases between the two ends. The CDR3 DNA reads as TGTGCCAGCACCTTAGGAGACAGGACCTATGGCTACACCTTC. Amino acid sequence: CASTLGDRTYGYTF.

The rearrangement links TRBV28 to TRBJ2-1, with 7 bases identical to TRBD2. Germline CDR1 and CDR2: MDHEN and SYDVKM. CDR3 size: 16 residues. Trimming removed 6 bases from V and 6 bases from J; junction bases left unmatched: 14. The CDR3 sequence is CASRTHGRRGSNEQFF. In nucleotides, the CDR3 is TGTGCCAGCAGGACCCACGGGCGGCGCGGGAGCAATGAGCAGTTCTTC.

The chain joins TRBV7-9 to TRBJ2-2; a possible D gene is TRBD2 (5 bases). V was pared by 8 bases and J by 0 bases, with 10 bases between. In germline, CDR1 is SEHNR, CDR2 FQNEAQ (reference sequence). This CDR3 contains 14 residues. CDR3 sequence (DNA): TGTGCCAGCCGGGGTATCGCGAACACCGGGGAGCTGTTTTTT. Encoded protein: CASRGIANTGELFF.

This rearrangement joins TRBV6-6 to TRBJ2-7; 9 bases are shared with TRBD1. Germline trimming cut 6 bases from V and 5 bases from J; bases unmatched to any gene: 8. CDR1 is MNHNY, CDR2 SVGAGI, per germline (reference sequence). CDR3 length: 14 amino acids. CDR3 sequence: CASSYTGGRNEQYF. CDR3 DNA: TGTGCCAGCAGCTACACAGGGGGCCGCAACGAGCAGTACTTC.

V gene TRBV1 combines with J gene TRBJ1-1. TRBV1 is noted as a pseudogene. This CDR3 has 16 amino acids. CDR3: CTSSQSPGAGNTEAFF. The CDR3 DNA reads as TGCACCAGCAGCCAATCCCCCGGGGCCGGGAACACTGAAGCTTTCTTT.

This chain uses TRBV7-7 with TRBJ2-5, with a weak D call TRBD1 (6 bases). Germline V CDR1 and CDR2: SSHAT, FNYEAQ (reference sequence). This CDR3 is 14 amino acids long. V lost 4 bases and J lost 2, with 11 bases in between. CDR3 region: CASSSGQLQETQYF. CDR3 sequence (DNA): TGTGCCAGCAGCTCCGGACAGTTACAAGAGACCCAGTACTTC.

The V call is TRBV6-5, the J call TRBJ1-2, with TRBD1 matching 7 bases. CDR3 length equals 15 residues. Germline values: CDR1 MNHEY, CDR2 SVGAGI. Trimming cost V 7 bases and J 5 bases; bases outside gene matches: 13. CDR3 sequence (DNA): TGTGCCAGCACCGTGGGTTGGGGACAGAGATATGGCTACACCTTC. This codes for CASTVGWGQRYGYTF.

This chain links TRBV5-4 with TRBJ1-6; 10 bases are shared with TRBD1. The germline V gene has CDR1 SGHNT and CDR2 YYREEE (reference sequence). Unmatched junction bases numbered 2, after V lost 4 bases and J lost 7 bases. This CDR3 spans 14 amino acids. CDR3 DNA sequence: TGTGCCAGCAGCCAGGGACAGGGGAATTCACCCCTCCACTTT. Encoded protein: CASSQGQGNSPLHF.

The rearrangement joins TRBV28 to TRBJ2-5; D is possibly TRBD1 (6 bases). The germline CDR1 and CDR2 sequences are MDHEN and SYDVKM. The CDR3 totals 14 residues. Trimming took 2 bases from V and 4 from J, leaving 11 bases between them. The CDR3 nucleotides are TGTGCCAGCAGTTTACAGGGGAAAGGAGAGACCCAGTACTTC. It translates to CASSLQGKGETQYF.

The CDR3 loop reads CASSTEVATEAFF. The CDR3 DNA reads as TGCGCCAGCAGTACCGAGGTGGCCACTGAAGCTTTCTTT. The chain employs TRBV10-2 and TRBJ1-1, with unresolved D. V lost 5 bases and J 4 bases, leaving 11 bases between the germline ends. This CDR3 contains 13 residues. Germline V gene data show CDR1 as WSHSY and CDR2 as SAAADI.

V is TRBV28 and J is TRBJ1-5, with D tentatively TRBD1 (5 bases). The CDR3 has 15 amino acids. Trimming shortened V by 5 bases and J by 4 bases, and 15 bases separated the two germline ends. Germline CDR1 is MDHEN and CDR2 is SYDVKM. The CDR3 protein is CASSAPGAGNQPQHF. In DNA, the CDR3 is TGTGCCAGCAGTGCGCCTGGGGCAGGGAATCAGCCCCAGCATTTT.

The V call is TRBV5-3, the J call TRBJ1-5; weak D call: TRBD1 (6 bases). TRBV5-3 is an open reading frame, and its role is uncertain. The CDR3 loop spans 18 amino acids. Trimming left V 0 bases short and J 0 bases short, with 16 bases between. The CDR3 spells CARSLEVQGHNSNQPQHF. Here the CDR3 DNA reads TGTGCCAGAAGCTTGGAGGTCCAGGGGCACAATAGCAATCAGCCCCAGCATTTT.